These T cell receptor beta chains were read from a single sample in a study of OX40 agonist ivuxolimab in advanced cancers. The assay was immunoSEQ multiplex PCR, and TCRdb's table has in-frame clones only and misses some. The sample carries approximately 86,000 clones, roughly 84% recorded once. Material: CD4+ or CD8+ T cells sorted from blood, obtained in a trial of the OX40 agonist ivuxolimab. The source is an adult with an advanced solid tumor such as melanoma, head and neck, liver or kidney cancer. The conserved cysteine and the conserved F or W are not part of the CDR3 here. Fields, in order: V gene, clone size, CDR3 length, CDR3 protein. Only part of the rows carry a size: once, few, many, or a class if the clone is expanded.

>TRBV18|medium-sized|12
ASHGQEPNYGYT
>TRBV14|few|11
ASSLVGLGGYT
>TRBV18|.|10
ASSKGRETQY
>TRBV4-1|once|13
ASSQKGQGGEKLF
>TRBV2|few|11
ASSEEGPGEQY
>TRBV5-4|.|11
ASSSGQIYEQY
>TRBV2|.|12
ASSLDKGIYEQY
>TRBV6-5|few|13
ASSSFGTDNSPLH
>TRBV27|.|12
ASSLEGLRREAF
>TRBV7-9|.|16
ASSSTGHPLYAAYEQY